This entry describes one TCR beta chain. The antigen is not known. The V gene's germline CDR1 is KGHSH and CDR2 LQKENI. With 0 bases removed from V and 4 bases from J, the gap between germline ends came to 10 bases. The CDR3 is 15 amino acids. This entry comes from a study of shared clonotypes between healthy human individuals. Notes on the study in general: The study generally estimated greater richness for naive than memory subsets. Incomplete sequencing of sorted subsets was indicated by rarefaction despite large depth.

An assay was performed, and its level was deep. Investigators spread the genomic DNA of each subset evenly over several immunoSEQ plates. Generated by immunoSEQ multiplex PCR, the TCRdb table keeps only in-frame clones and is missing some. The data show 2 million to 2.5 million clones, with roughly 90% seen just once and around 0.35% held by the top ten. The sequence derives from a man aged 18 to 35 in good health. Some clones in this sample may be carry-over from other donors' samples. The chain links TRBV18 to TRBJ2-1; weak D call: TRBD2 (6 bases). Sequencing was performed on naive CD4+ T cells from PBMCs. Subset described: CD45RA+ positively selected. The CDR3 region has the DNA TGTGCCAGCTCACCACCGGGAGGCGGGTACAATGAGCAGTTCTTC. Its protein product is CASSPPGGGYNEQFF.